These 5 T cell receptor beta chains came from one sample sequenced in a study of CD8 T cells in Susac syndrome. RNA was extracted with the RNeasy kit, and a quantity of roughly 0.5 to 1 ug was reverse transcribed using random hexamers. Via MiXCR, TCRdb re-called the immunoSEQ multiplex PCR reads, giving one row per CDR3 protein. The sample lists approximately 190,000 distinct CDR3 sequences, 85% to 95% occurring once. The sequenced material came from CD8+ T cells from PBMCs. These receptors were obtained from a human donor with Susac syndrome.

The J gene is TRBJ2-1, the V gene TRBV28, with TRBD2 matching 8 bases. The CDR3 length is 16 residues. Trimming at V came to 3 bases and at J to 1 base, leaving 5 bases not matched to a gene. Germline V CDR1 and CDR2: MDHEN, SYDVKM. CDR3 bases: TGTGCCAGCAGTTTTATTCGGGAGGGTTCCTACAATGAGCAGTTCTTC. Translating it yields CASSFIREGSYNEQFF.

The rearrangement joins TRBV9 to TRBJ2-7; D is possibly TRBD1 or TRBD2 (5 bases each). The V end lost 3 bases, the J end lost 2 bases, and 15 bases lay between the germline ends. The CDR3 sequence is 15 residues long. Germline lookup yields CDR1 SGDLS and CDR2 YYNGEE. CDR3 amino acids: CASSDARDVPYEQYF. The CDR3 DNA reads as TGTGCCAGCAGCGATGCGAGGGACGTTCCCTACGAGCAGTACTTC.

The V and J genes are TRBV7-2 and TRBJ2-1; 12 bases align to TRBD2. This CDR3 comprises 18 residues. Germline CDR1 SGHTA, CDR2 FQGNSA. The J segment lost 1 base and the V segment lost 3 bases, leaving 7 bases of the junction unmatched. The CDR3 nucleotides are TGTGCCAGCAGCTTTAGGCTAGCGGGGGGGCCTTCCTACAATGAGCAGTTCTTC. It encodes CASSFRLAGGPSYNEQFF.

The V gene is TRBV28, the J gene TRBJ2-2, with D perhaps matching TRBD1 (6 bases). Trimming cost V 6 bases and J 2 bases, with 13 bases left between them. The germline V gene has CDR1 MDHEN and CDR2 SYDVKM. This CDR3 spans 15 amino acids. In DNA, the CDR3 is TGTGCCAGCAGCTCCCAGGGGACAAACACCGGGGAGCTGTTTTTT. It translates to CASSSQGTNTGELFF.

The V and J genes are TRBV19 and TRBJ1-5, with D hard to call. Germline CDR1 is LNHDA and CDR2 is SQIVND (reference sequence). The CDR3 contains 14 residues. Trimming cost V 2 bases and J 4 bases, with 9 bases left between them. The CDR3 spells CASSISYGNQPQHF. In DNA form, the CDR3 reads TGTGCCAGTAGTATATCGTACGGGAATCAGCCCCAGCATTTT.